A selection of T cell receptor beta chains follows, all from one sample in a study of CD8 T cells in Susac syndrome. TCRdb re-analysed the immunoSEQ multiplex PCR reads in MiXCR, keeping a single row per CDR3 protein. This table holds about 280,000 distinct CDR3 sequences, about 85% found once. Input material: CD8+ T cells from PBMCs. The receptors were gathered from a human donor with multiple sclerosis. The CDR3 runs from the conserved cysteine through the conserved F or W. D genes are given only for firm matches. For some rows the clone size is stated as once, few or many, or as a class when expanded; others skip it.

v_gene	abundance	j_gene	d_gene	len	CDR3nt	CDR3aa
TRBV5-1	NA	TRBJ1-2	TRBD1	17	TGCGCCAGCAGCTTATTAAGCTCCGGGACAGGGAATTACGGCTACACCTTC	CASSLLSSGTGNYGYTF
TRBV12-3/TRBV12-4	NA	TRBJ2-3	NA	12	TGTGCCAGCAGTCTAACATCAGATACGCAGTATTTT	CASSLTSDTQYF
TRBV6-5	NA	TRBJ1-2	TRBD1	13	TGTGCCAGCAGTTATGAGGGGGCTACTGGCTACACCTTC	CASSYEGATGYTF
TRBV7-9	few	TRBJ1-6	NA	16	TGTGCCAGCAGCTTAGAGGGACCGTTTATCCAGTTTGCCCTCCACTTT	CASSLEGPFIQFALHF
TRBV7-9	NA	TRBJ1-1	NA	14	TGTGCCAGCAGCACTGGACGTTCGAACACTGAAGCTTTCTTT	CASSTGRSNTEAFF
TRBV12-3/TRBV12-4	NA	TRBJ1-4	NA	12	TGTGCCAGCACCATCGGGATGGAAAAACTGTTTTTT	CASTIGMEKLFF
TRBV27	NA	TRBJ2-1	TRBD1	15	TGTGCCAGCAGTCCCGTGCGGCAGGGGGTGGATGAGCAGTTCTTC	CASSPVRQGVDEQFF
TRBV28	few	TRBJ2-7	NA	12	TGTGCCAGCAGTTTACCAGTCCACGAGCAGTACTTC	CASSLPVHEQYF
TRBV7-9	NA	TRBJ1-1	TRBD1	15	TGTGCCAGCAGCTTACCAACAGGGGTGGGAGCTGAAGCTTTCTTT	CASSLPTGVGAEAFF
TRBV12-3/TRBV12-4	NA	TRBJ2-5	TRBD2	16	TGTGCCAGCAGTTTCGGACTAGCGGGAGGTGCGGAGACCCAGTACTTC	CASSFGLAGGAETQYF
TRBV27	NA	TRBJ2-7	NA	13	TGTGCCAGCAGTTTAGGCGCTATCTACGAGCAGTACTTC	CASSLGAIYEQYF
TRBV28	NA	TRBJ1-1	NA	13	TGTGCCAGCAGGACGACAGAGAACACTGAAGCTTTCTTT	CASRTTENTEAFF
TRBV7-9	NA	TRBJ2-1	TRBD2	17	TGTGCCAGCAGCTTAATGACTAGCGGGACCCTTACCAATGAGCAGTTCTTC	CASSLMTSGTLTNEQFF
TRBV7-2	NA	TRBJ2-3	NA	15	TGTGCCAGCAGCTTAGGGGGCGGCCGCACAGATACGCAGTATTTT	CASSLGGGRTDTQYF
TRBV27	NA	TRBJ1-5	NA	14	TGTGCCAGCAGCTCGACTCGGGGCGATCAGCCCCAGCATTTT	CASSSTRGDQPQHF
TRBV20-1	NA	TRBJ2-7	NA	14	TGCAGTGCTAGAGATTATGAGCGGGCCCCTGAGCAGTACTTC	CSARDYERAPEQYF
TRBV9	NA	TRBJ2-2	TRBD1	19	TGTGCCAGCAGCGTACCCCTCTTGGAGGGACAGGGGGACACCGGGGAGCTGTTTTTT	CASSVPLLEGQGDTGELFF
TRBV7-3	NA	TRBJ2-1	TRBD1	16	TGTGCCAGCAGCTTAAGGGGACAGGGGCCGAACAATGAGCAGTTCTTC	CASSLRGQGPNNEQFF
TRBV27	few	TRBJ1-5	NA	14	TGTGCCAGCAATGAAGGTGGGGGGAATCAGCCCCAGCATTTT	CASNEGGGNQPQHF
TRBV10-2	NA	TRBJ2-7	NA	11	TGCGCCGGACGGCGATCCTACGAGCAGTACTTC	CAGRRSYEQYF
TRBV25-1	NA	TRBJ2-5	NA	14	TGTGCCAGCAGTGCTGCGGAGGGCGAAGAGACCCAGTACTTC	CASSAAEGEETQYF
TRBV7-9	NA	TRBJ2-6	NA	14	TGTGCCAGCAGCTTTCCCTCTGGGGCCAACGTCCTGACTTTC	CASSFPSGANVLTF
TRBV7-9	NA	TRBJ1-1	NA	13	TGTGCCAGCAGCTTCCCGACGGACGTACGCGCTTTCTTT	CASSFPTDVRAFF